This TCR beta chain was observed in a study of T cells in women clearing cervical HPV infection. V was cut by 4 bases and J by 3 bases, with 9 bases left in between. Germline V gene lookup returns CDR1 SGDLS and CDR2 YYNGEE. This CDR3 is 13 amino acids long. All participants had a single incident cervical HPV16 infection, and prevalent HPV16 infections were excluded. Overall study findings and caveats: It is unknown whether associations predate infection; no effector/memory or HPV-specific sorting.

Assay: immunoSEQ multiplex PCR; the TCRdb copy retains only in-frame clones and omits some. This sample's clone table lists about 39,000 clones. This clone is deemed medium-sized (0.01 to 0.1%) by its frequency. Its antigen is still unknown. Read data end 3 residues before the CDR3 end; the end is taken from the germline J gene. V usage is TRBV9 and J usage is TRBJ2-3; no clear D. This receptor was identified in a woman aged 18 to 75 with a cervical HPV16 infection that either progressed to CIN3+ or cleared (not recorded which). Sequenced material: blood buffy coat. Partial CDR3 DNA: TGTGCCAGCAGCCTGAGTCGGACAGATACG. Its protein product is CASSLSRTDT. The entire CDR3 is CASSLSRTDTQYF.